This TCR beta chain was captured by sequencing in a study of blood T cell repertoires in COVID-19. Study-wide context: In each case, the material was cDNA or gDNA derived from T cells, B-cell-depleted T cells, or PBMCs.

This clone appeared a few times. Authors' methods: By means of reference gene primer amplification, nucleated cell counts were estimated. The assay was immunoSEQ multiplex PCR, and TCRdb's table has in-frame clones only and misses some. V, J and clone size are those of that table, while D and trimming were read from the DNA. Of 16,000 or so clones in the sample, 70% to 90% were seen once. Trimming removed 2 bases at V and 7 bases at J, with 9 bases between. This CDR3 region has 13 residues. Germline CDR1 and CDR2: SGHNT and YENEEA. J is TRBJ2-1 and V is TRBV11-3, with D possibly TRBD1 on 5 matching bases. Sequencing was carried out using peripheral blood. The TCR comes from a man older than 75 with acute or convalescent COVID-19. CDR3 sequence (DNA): TGTGCCAGCAGCTTAACAAGGGGAAATGAGCAGTTCTTC. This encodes CASSLTRGNEQFF.